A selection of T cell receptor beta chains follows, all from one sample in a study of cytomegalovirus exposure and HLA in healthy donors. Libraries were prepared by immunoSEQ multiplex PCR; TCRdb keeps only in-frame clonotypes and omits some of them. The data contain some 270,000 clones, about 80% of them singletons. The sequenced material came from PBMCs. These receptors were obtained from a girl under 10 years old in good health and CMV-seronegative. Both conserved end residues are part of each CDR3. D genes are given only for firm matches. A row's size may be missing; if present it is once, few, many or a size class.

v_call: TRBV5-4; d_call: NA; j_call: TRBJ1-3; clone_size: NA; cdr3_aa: CASSLAGRGSSGNTIYF; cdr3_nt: TGTGCCAGCAGCTTGGCGGGACGGGGGAGCTCTGGAAACACCATATATTTT
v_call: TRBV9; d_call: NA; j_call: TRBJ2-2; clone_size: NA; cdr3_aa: CASSVGGVQNTGELFF; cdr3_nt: TGTGCCAGCAGCGTAGGGGGGGTTCAGAACACCGGGGAGCTGTTTTTT
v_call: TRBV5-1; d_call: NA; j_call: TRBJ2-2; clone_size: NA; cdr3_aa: CASSPERVGELFF; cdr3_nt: TGCGCCAGCAGCCCTGAGCGGGTCGGGGAGCTGTTTTTT
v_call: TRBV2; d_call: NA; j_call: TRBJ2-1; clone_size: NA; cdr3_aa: CASSPHRNEQFF; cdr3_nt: TGTGCCAGCAGTCCCCACAGGAATGAGCAGTTCTTC
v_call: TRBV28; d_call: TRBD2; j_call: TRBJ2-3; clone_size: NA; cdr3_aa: CASSLLREGEGTQYF; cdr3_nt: TGTGCCAGCAGTTTATTGCGGGAGGGAGAGGGTACGCAGTATTTT
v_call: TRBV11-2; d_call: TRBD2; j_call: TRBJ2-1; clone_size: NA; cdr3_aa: CASSLGSSGRARNEQFF; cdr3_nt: TGTGCCAGCAGCTTAGGCTCTAGCGGGAGGGCCAGGAATGAGCAGTTCTTC
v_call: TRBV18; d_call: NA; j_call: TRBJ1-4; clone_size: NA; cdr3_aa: CASSPGSANEKLFF; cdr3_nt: TGTGCCAGCTCACCTGGCAGCGCCAATGAAAAACTGTTTTTT
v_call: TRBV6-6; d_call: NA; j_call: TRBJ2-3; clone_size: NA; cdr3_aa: CASSYFVSSTDTQYF; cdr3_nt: TGTGCCAGCAGTTACTTTGTGTCTAGCACAGATACGCAGTATTTT
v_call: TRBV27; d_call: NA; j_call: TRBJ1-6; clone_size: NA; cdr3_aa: CASMWAGDRSPLHF; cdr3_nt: TGTGCCAGCATGTGGGCAGGGGACCGTTCACCCCTCCACTTT
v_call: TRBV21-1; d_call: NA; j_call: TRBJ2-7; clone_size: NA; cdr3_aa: CASRNQSFGQGVEQYF; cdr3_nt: TGTGCCAGCAGGAATCAAAGTTTCGGACAGGGTGTCGAGCAGTACTTC
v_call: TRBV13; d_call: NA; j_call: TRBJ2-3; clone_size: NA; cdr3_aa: CASSLGRLTGDTQYF; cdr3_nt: TGTGCCAGCAGCTTAGGCCGTTTAACGGGAGATACGCAGTATTTT
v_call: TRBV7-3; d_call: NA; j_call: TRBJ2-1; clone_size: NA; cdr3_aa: CASSLMGGEQFF; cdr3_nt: TGTGCCAGCAGCTTAATGGGGGGAGAGCAGTTCTTC
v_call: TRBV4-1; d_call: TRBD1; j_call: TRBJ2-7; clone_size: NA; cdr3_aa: CASSQVDRVLQYF; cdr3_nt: TGCGCCAGCAGCCAGGTGGACAGGGTGCTGCAGTACTTC
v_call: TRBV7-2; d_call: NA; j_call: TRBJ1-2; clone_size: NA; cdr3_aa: CASSPQDLGGYTF; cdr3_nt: TGTGCCAGCAGCCCCCAGGACTTGGGGGGCTACACCTTC
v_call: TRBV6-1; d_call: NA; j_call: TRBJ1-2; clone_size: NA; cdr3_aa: CASSEPENYGYTF; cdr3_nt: TGTGCCAGCAGTGAACCGGAGAACTATGGCTACACCTTC
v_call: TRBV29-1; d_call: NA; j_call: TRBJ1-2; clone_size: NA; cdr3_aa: CSVGDGRGYTF; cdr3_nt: TGCAGCGTTGGCGACGGCAGGGGCTACACCTTC
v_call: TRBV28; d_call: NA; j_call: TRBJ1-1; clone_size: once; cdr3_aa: CATYGGTEAFF; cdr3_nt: TGTGCCACCTACGGGGGAACTGAAGCTTTCTTT
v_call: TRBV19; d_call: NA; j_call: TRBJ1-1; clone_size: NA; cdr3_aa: CASRHGGWDTEAFF; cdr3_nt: TGTGCCAGTAGACATGGGGGGTGGGACACTGAAGCTTTCTTT
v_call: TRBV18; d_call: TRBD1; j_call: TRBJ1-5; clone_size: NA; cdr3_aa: CASSPRQGELNQPQHF; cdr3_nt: TGTGCCAGCTCACCTCGACAGGGCGAATTGAATCAGCCCCAGCATTTT
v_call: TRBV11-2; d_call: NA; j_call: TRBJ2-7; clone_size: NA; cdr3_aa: CASSLGRTYEQYF; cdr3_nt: TGTGCCAGCAGCTTGGGCAGAACCTACGAGCAGTACTTC
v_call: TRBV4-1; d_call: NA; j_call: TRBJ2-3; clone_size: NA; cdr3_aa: CASSLFGQETDTQYF; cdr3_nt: TGCGCCAGCAGCCTATTTGGACAAGAAACAGATACGCAGTATTTT
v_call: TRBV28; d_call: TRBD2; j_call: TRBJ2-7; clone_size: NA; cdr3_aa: CASSGGAVYEQYF; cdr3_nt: TGTGCCAGCAGCGGGGGGGCCGTCTACGAGCAGTACTTC
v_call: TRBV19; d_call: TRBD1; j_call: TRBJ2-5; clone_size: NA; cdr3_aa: CASSPGQGGETQYF; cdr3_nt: TGTGCCAGTAGTCCGGGACAGGGCGGAGAGACCCAGTACTTC
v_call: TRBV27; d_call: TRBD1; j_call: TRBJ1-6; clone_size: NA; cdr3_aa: CASSRGQLYNSPLHF; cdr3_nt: TGTGCCAGCAGTAGGGGACAGCTCTATAATTCACCCCTCCACTTT
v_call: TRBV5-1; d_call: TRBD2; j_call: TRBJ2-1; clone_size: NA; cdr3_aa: CASKRGLAEYNEQFF; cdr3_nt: TGCGCCAGCAAAAGGGGACTAGCGGAGTACAATGAGCAGTTCTTC
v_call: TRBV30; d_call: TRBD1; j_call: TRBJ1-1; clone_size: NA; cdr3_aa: CAWSRQGITEAFF; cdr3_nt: TGTGCCTGGAGCAGACAGGGGATCACTGAAGCTTTCTTT
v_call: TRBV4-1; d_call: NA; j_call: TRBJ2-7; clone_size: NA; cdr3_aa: CASSPGAWGSNLYEQYF; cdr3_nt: TGCGCCAGCAGCCCTGGCGCGTGGGGCTCGAACCTTTACGAGCAGTACTTC
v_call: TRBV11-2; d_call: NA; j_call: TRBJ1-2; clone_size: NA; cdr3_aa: CASSFDSNYGYTF; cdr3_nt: TGTGCCAGCAGCTTCGACAGCAACTATGGCTACACCTTC
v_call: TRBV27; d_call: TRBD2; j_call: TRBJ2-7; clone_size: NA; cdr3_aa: CASSWGGRAFHEQYF; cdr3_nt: TGTGCCAGCAGTTGGGGCGGGAGGGCCTTCCACGAGCAGTACTTC
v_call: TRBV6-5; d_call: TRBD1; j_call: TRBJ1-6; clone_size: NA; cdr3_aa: CASRALDRGELPLHF; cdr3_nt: TGTGCCAGCAGAGCATTGGACAGGGGGGAGCTTCCCCTCCACTTT
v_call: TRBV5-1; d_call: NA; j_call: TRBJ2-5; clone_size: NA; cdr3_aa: CASRPAFRQLQETQYF; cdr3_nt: TGCGCCAGCAGACCGGCTTTCAGACAGCTCCAAGAGACCCAGTACTTC
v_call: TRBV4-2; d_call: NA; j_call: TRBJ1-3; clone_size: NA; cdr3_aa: CASSQVAGGKSSGNTIYF; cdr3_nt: TGTGCCAGCAGCCAAGTAGCTGGGGGGAAATCCTCTGGAAACACCATATATTTT
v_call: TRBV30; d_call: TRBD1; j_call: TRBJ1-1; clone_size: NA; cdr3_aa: CACWAQGATEAFF; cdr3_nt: TGTGCCTGCTGGGCACAGGGGGCCACTGAAGCTTTCTTT
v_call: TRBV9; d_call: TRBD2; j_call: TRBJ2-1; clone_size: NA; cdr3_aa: CASSVRGRAGREQFF; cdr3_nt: TGTGCCAGCAGCGTCCGCGGGAGGGCCGGGAGGGAGCAGTTCTTC
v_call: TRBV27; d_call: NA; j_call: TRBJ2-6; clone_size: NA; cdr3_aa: CASSLTHSGANVLTF; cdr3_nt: TGTGCCAGCAGTTTGACACACTCTGGGGCCAACGTCCTGACTTTC
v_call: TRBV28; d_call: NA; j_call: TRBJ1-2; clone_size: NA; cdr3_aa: CASSFSGYYGYTF; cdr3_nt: TGTGCCAGCAGTTTTTCAGGGTACTATGGCTACACCTTC
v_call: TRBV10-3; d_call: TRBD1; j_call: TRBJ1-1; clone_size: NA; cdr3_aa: CAISESGGEFGMNTEAFF; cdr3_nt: TGTGCCATCAGTGAGTCAGGGGGCGAGTTTGGTATGAACACTGAAGCTTTCTTT
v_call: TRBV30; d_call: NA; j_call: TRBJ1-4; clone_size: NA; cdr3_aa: CAWSAGATNEKLFF; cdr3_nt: TGTGCCTGGAGTGCAGGGGCCACTAATGAAAAACTGTTTTTT
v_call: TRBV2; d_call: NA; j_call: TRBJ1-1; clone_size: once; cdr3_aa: CASTLLGAFF; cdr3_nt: TGTGCCAGCACCCTGCTCGGAGCTTTCTTT
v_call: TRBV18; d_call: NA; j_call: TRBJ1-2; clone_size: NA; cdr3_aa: CASSPPGGGYGYTF; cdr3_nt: TGTGCCAGCTCACCCCCTGGAGGCGGCTATGGCTACACCTTC
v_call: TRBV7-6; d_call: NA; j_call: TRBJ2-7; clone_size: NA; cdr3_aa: CASSLGGIRSYEQYF; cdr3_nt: TGTGCCAGCAGCTTAGGAGGGATCCGCTCCTACGAGCAGTACTTC
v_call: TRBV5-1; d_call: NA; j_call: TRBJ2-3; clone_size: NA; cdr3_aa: CASSPSRFGRTDTQYF; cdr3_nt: TGCGCCAGCAGCCCCAGTCGATTTGGGCGCACAGATACGCAGTATTTT